This entry is about one T cell receptor (beta chain). This entry is derived from a study of T cells in Graves' hyperthyroidism and ophthalmopathy. Across the study: Blood from the periphery was taken at initial diagnosis, before any treatment.

Amplification yielded TCR beta CDR3 regions, with RNA transcripts as the source. TCR CDR3 underwent first-round RT-PCR with the HTBI primer set. MiXCR, applied by TCRdb to the multiplex PCR reads, yields one record per CDR3 protein. This sample has more than 300,000 distinct CDR3 sequences, with around 14% found just once. Trimming took 6 bases from V and 3 from J, leaving 11 bases between them. The CDR3 is made up of 14 amino acids. The V gene's germline CDR1 is MDHEN and CDR2 SYDVKM. This receptor was taken from a woman under 30 with Graves' hyperthyroidism. Sequencing input: blood. The V gene is TRBV28, the J gene TRBJ2-2; D possibly corresponds to TRBD1 (6 bases). This CDR3 reads CASSRGKYTGELFF. The CDR3 nucleotides are TGTGCCAGCAGCAGGGGCAAATACACCGGGGAGCTGTTTTTT.